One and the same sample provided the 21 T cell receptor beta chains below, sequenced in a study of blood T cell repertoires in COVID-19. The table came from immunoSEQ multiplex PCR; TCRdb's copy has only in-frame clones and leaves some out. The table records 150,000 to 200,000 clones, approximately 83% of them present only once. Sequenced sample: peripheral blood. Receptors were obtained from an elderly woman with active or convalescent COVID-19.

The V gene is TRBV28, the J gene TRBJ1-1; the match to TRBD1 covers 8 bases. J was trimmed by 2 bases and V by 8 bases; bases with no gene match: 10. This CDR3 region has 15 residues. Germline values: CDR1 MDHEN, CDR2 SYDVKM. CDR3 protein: CASGHAGQGNTEAFF. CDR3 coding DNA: TGTGCCAGCGGACATGCCGGACAGGGCAACACTGAAGCTTTCTTT.

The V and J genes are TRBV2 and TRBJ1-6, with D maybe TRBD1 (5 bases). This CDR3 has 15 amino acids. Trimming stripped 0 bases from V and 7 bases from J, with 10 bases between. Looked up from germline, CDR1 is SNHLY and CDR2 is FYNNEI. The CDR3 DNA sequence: TGTGCCAGCAGTGAAGCGGGGGGTAGCAATTCACCCCTCCACTTT. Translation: CASSEAGGSNSPLHF.

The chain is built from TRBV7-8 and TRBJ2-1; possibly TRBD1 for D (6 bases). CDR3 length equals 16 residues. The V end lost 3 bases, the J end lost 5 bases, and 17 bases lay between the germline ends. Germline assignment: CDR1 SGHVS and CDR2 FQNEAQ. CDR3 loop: CASSLGAEGPHNEQFF. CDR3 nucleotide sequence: TGTGCCAGCAGCTTGGGGGCGGAAGGGCCGCACAATGAGCAGTTCTTC.

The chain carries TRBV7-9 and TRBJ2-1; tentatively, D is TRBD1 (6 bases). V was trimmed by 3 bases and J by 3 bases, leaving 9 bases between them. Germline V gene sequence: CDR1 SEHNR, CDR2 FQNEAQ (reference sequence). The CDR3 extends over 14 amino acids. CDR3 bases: TGTGCCAGCAGCTTTACAGGGTACTACAATGAGCAGTTCTTC. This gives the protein CASSFTGYYNEQFF.

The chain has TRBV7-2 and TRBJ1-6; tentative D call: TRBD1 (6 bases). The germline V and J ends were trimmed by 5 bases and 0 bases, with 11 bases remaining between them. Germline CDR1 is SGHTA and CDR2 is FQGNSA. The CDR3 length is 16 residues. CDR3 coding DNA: TGTGCCAGCAGCGGGACATGGAGCTCCTATAATTCACCCCTCCACTTT. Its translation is CASSGTWSSYNSPLHF.

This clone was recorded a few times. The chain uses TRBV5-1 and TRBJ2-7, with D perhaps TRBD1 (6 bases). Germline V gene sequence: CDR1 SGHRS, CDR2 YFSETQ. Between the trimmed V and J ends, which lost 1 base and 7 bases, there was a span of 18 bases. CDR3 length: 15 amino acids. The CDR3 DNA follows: TGCGCCAGCAGCTTGCTGGCATCATCTACAGGGGAGCAGTACTTC. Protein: CASSLLASSTGEQYF.

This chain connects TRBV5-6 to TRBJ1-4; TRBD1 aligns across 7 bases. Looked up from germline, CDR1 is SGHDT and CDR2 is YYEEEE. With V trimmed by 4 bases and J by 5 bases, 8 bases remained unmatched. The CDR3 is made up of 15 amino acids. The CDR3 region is CASSAQGRANEKLFF. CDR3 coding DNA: TGTGCCAGCAGCGCACAGGGGAGAGCGAATGAAAAACTGTTTTTT.

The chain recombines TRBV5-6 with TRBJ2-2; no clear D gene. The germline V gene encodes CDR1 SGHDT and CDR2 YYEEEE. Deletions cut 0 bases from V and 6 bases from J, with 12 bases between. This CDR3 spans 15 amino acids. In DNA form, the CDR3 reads TGTGCCAGCAGCTTGGTTGCGAATTTGGCCGGGGAGCTGTTTTTT. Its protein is CASSLVANLAGELFF.

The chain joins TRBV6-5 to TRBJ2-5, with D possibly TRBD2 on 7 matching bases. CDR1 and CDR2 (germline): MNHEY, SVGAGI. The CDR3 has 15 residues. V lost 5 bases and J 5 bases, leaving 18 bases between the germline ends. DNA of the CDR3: TGTGCCAGCAGTAGGGACTTGGGGAGGGGGGAGACCCAGTACTTC. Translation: CASSRDLGRGETQYF.

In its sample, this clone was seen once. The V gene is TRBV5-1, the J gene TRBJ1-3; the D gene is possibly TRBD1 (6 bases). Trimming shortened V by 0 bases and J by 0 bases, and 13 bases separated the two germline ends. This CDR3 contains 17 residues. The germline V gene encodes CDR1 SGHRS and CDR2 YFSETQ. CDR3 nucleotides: TGCGCCAGCAGCTTGGCCGGGACACCTTCCTCTGGAAACACCATATATTTT. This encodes CASSLAGTPSSGNTIYF.

The CDR3 sequence is CASSLPTGSGYTF. The CDR3 DNA follows: TGTGCCAGTAGTTTACCGACAGGGAGTGGCTACACCTTC. V and J are TRBV19 and TRBJ1-2; TRBD1 matches at 7 bases. This CDR3 is built from 13 residues. V lost 5 bases to trimming and J lost 7 bases; unmatched junction nucleotides: 7. CDR1 is LNHDA, CDR2 SQIVND, per germline (reference sequence).

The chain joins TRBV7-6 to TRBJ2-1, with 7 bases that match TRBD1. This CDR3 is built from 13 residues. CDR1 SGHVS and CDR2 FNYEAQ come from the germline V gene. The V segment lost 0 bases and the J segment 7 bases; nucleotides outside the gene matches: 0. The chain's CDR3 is CASSLARGNEQFF. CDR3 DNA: TGTGCCAGCAGCTTAGCCAGGGGGAATGAGCAGTTCTTC.

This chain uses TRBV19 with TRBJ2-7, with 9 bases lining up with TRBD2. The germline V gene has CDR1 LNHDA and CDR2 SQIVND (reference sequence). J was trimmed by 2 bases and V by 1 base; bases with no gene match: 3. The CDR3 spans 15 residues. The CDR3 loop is CASSIGAGGTYEQYF. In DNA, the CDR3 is TGTGCCAGTAGTATAGGAGCGGGGGGTACCTACGAGCAGTACTTC.

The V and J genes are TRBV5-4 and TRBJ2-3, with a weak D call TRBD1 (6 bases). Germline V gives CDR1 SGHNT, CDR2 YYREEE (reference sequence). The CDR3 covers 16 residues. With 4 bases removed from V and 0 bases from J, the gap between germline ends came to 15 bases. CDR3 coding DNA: TGTGCCAGCAGCGTGGGACACATCTCTAGCACAGATACGCAGTATTTT. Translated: CASSVGHISSTDTQYF.

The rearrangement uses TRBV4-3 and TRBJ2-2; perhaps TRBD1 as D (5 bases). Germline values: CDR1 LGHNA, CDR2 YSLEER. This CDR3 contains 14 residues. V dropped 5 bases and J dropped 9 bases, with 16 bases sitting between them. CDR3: CASSSRGVGWELFF. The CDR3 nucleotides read TGCGCCAGCAGCTCAAGGGGCGTCGGGTGGGAGCTGTTTTTT.

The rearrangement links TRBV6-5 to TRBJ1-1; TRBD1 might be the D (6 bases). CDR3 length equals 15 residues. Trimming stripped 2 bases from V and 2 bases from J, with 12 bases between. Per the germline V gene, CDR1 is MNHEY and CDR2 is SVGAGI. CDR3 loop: CASSYGGQTNTEAFF. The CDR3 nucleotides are TGTGCCAGCAGTTACGGCGGACAGACTAACACTGAAGCTTTCTTT.

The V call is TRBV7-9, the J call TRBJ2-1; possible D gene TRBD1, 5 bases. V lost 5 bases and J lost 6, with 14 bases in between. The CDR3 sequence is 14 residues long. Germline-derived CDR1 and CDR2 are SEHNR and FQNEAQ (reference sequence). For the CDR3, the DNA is TGTGCCAGCAGCCCACAAATGGGGCGCAATGAGCAGTTCTTC. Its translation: CASSPQMGRNEQFF.

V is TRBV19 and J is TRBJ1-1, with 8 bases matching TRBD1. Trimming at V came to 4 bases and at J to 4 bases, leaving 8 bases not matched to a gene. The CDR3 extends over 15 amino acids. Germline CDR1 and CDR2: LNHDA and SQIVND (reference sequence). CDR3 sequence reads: CASSTRQGQGTEAFF. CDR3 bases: TGTGCCAGTAGTACTCGACAGGGGCAGGGCACTGAAGCTTTCTTT.

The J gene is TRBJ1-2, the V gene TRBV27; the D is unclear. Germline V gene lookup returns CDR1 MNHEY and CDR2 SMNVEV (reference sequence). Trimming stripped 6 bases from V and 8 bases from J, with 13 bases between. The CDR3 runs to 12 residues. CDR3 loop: CASRHGDGGYTF. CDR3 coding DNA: TGTGCCAGCAGACATGGCGACGGGGGCTACACCTTC.

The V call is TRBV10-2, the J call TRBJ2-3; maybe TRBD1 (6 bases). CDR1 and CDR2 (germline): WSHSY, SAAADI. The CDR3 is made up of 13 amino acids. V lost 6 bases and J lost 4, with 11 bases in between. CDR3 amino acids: CASRTQGPDTQYF. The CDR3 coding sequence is TGCGCCAGCAGAACACAGGGCCCAGATACGCAGTATTTT.

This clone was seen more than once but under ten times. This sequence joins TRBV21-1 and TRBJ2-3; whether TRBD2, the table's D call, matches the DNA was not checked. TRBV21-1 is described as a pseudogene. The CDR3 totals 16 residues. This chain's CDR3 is CASSRGGAPSTDTQYF. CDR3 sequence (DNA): TGTGCCAGCAGCAGGGGGGGGGCCCCTAGCACAGATACGCAGTATTTT.